This T cell receptor beta chain derives from a study of neurological immune-mediated disorders. Study at large: There were around 34 multiple sclerosis patients. Of these, roughly 30 had relapsing-remitting MS and 3 had secondary progressive MS.

5'RACE with 10-nucleotide random UMIs generated the cDNA. TCRdb analysed the 5' RACE reads with MiXCR anew, one entry per CDR3 protein. The sample holds approximately 90,000 distinct CDR3 sequences, approximately 3.3% seen once. Unsorted libraries used 2 million PBMCs kept at -80 degrees C. Study-level results: Phylogenetic grouping assigned the repertoires of 18 of 34 multiple sclerosis patients to a single cluster of related CDR3 sequences. This cluster may be a repertoire-level signature.

In the case of this clonotype: The antigen is unknown.

The V gene lost 5 bases and the J gene lost 4 bases, with 15 bases spanning the gap. This CDR3 region has 16 residues. CDR1 is PRHDT and CDR2 is FYEKMQ in the germline V gene (reference sequence). V and J are TRBV13 and TRBJ2-6, with a possible D match to TRBD1 (5 bases). The TCR comes from a woman between 18 and 29 years old with multiple sclerosis. The sequenced sample was PBMCs. CDR3 coding DNA: TGTGCCAGCAGCCACCGCGAAGGGGAAGGGGCCAACGTCCTGACTTTC. Amino acids: CASSHREGEGANVLTF.